These 4 T cell receptor beta chains originate from one sample sequenced in a study of T cell repertoires in cytomegalovirus infection. TCRdb reprocessed the reads via MiXCR and lists one record per CDR3 protein. The sample consists of about 700,000 distinct CDR3 sequences, around 32% of them appearing once. These receptors have no identified antigens. Specimen: cultured PBMCs, collected from culture after CMV antigen stimulation. All receptors derive from a human donor in good health (CMV status not recorded). Some clones in this sample may be carry-over from other donors' samples.

This clonotype appeared a few times. This sequence joins TRBV12-5 and TRBJ2-1; 7 bases are shared with TRBD2. V trimming: 0 bases; J trimming: 0 bases; junction bases outside the gene matches: 5. Looked up from germline, CDR1 is LGHNT and CDR2 is FRNRAP. CDR3 size: 17 residues. As DNA, the CDR3 is TGTGCTAGTGGTTTGGTATTGGGCGGGAGCTCCTACAATGAGCAGTTCTTC. Its protein is CASGLVLGGSSYNEQFF.

J is TRBJ2-1 and V is TRBV4-1; 8 bases align to TRBD2. The V gene end was trimmed by 4 bases and the J gene end by 0 bases; junction bases not matched to a gene: 5. Germline lookup yields CDR1 MGHRA and CDR2 YSYEKL. The CDR3 spans 16 residues. The DNA of the CDR3 is TGCGCCAGCAGCCCAGGACTAGCTGACTCCTACAATGAGCAGTTCTTC. This translates into CASSPGLADSYNEQFF.

V is TRBV24-1 and J is TRBJ2-1; 8 bases line up with TRBD2. CDR3 size: 16 residues. Losses at the gene ends were 5 bases for V and 4 bases for J; bases not matched to a gene: 9. Germline V CDR1 and CDR2: KGHDR, SFDVKD. The DNA for the CDR3 is TGTGCCACCAGTGGAATGAGCGGGAGCGGTTACAATGAGCAGTTCTTC. Protein: CATSGMSGSGYNEQFF.

V gene TRBV20-1 combines with J gene TRBJ1-1; D unclear. Germline-derived CDR1 and CDR2 are DFQATT and SNEGSKA (reference sequence). Between the trimmed V and J ends, which lost 0 bases and 0 bases, there was a span of 11 bases. This CDR3 has 15 amino acids. CDR3 amino acids: CSARDPRPMNTEAFF. As DNA, the CDR3 is TGCAGTGCTAGAGACCCGCGCCCAATGAACACTGAAGCTTTCTTT.